Here is one T cell receptor (beta chain) with its context. The study profiled TCR beta VDJ and CDR3 using genomic DNA as template. TCRdb recomputed calls from the reads with MiXCR, one row per CDR3 protein. The sample includes some 180,000 distinct CDR3 sequences, 48% of them seen just once. These data belong to a study of CD8+CD57+ T cells in acquired aplastic anemia. In the study overall: About 3 ug was the average amount of DNA from sorted CD4+ and CD8+ cells.

Sequencing involved patients with CD8+CD57+ cell expansion previously shown by flow cytometry. In germline, CDR1 is KGHDR, CDR2 SFDVKD. The CDR3 length is 16 residues. After removal of 3 bases from V and 2 bases from J, the junction contained 6 bases not matched to a gene. The TCR was taken from a human donor with aplastic anemia. The sequencing sample was made of sorted CD4+, CD8+, or CD8+CD57+ T cells (not recorded which) from PBMCs. J is TRBJ2-3 and V is TRBV24-1, with 8 bases lining up with TRBD2. The CDR3 DNA follows: TGTGCCACCAGTGATCCTATGCGGGAGGCCACAGATACGCAGTATTTT. Amino acids: CATSDPMREATDTQYF.